The 11 T cell receptor beta chains below were found in one sample sequenced in a study of blood T cell repertoires in COVID-19. TCRdb's table, derived via immunoSEQ multiplex PCR, lists solely in-frame clones and lacks some. The sample includes about 100,000 clones, roughly 87% of them seen just once. The material sequenced was peripheral blood. The receptors were sampled from a man aged 30 to 39 in a cohort sampled during active COVID-19.

This clone was seen more than once but under ten times. This chain links TRBV6-5 with TRBJ1-5; D may be TRBD1 (5 bases). The CDR3 runs to 14 residues. Germline CDR1 reads MNHEY; CDR2 reads SVGAGI. The germline V and J ends were trimmed by 8 bases and 0 bases, with 11 bases remaining between them. The CDR3 region has the DNA TGTGCCAGCCGGGACTTACATAGCAATCAGCCCCAGCATTTT. Translation gives CASRDLHSNQPQHF.

In its sample, this clone was seen once. V and J are TRBV21-1 and TRBJ2-5; no check of the table's D call, TRBD1, against the DNA was made. TRBV21-1 is a documented pseudogene. This CDR3 comprises 15 residues. CDR3 region: CASSKKYSVGETQYF. The CDR3 region has the DNA TGTGCCAGCAGCAAAAAGTACAGTGTGGGAGAGACCCAGTACTTC.

This clone was counted a single time. J is TRBJ2-2 and V is TRBV10-3; TRBD1 agrees at 9 bases. Germline trimming cut 10 bases from V and 6 bases from J; bases unmatched to any gene: 12. The germline gives CDR1 ENHRY, CDR2 SYGVKD. The CDR3 totals 15 residues. The CDR3 reads CASALGQGGSGELFF. The DNA for the CDR3 is TGTGCCAGCGCGTTGGGACAGGGCGGTTCCGGGGAGCTGTTTTTT.

This chain uses TRBV28 with TRBJ2-1, with D perhaps TRBD1 (6 bases). The CDR3 contains 14 residues. Germline lookup yields CDR1 MDHEN and CDR2 SYDVKM. Trimming removed 8 bases at V and 8 bases at J, with 19 bases between. CDR3 in amino acids: CASSAPGEFDEQFF. As DNA, the CDR3 is TGTGCCAGCTCAGCTCCAGGGGAATTCGATGAGCAGTTCTTC.

The chain employs TRBV7-3 and TRBJ2-1; tentatively, D is TRBD1 (5 bases). The CDR3 totals 15 residues. V dropped 2 bases and J dropped 0 bases, with 8 bases sitting between them. Looked up from germline, CDR1 is SGHTA and CDR2 is FQGTGA. CDR3 sequence: CASSLGDSSYNEQFF. The DNA for the CDR3 is TGTGCCAGCAGCTTAGGAGACAGCTCCTACAATGAGCAGTTCTTC.

The rearrangement uses TRBV19 and TRBJ1-1; D not resolved. There are 15 residues in the CDR3. The germline gives CDR1 LNHDA, CDR2 SQIVND (reference sequence). V lost 4 bases to trimming and J lost 1 base, with 13 bases between them. The CDR3 nucleotides read TGTGCCAGTAGTACCGAAAGGCGGGGGAACACTGAAGCTTTCTTT. This translates into CASSTERRGNTEAFF. The full variable domain, completed using reference TRBV19 and TRBJ1-1, is DGGITQSPKYLFRKEGQNVTLSCEQNLNHDAMYWYRQDPGQGLRLIYYSQIVNDFQKGDIAEGYSVSREKKESFPLTVTSAQKNPTAFYLCASSTERRGNTEAFFGQGTRLTVV.

J is TRBJ2-7 and V is TRBV28; D ambiguous. V was clipped by 7 bases and J by 2 bases, with 9 bases between them. The germline V gene encodes CDR1 MDHEN and CDR2 SYDVKM. The CDR3 runs 12 residues. The CDR3 sequence: CASTEKTYEQYF. Written as DNA, the CDR3 is TGTGCCAGCACCGAGAAAACCTACGAGCAGTACTTC.

The chain has TRBV7-9 and TRBJ2-5; TRBD2 matches 9 bases. The CDR3 loop spans 14 amino acids. The V gene's germline CDR1 is SEHNR and CDR2 FQNEAQ (reference sequence). The V gene end was trimmed by 3 bases and the J gene end by 5 bases; junction bases not matched to a gene: 4. CDR3 sequence reads: CASSLGLASETQYF. CDR3 DNA: TGTGCCAGCAGCTTGGGACTAGCTTCGGAGACCCAGTACTTC.

This chain connects TRBV6-2 or TRBV6-3 to TRBJ2-5, with D perhaps TRBD1 (5 bases). From germline, CDR1 is MNHEY and CDR2 SVGEGT. The CDR3 extends over 12 amino acids. Trimming left V 4 bases short and J 5 bases short, with 8 bases between. CDR3 DNA: TGTGCCAGCAGTTCGGCAGGGGAGACCCAGTACTTC. Translation gives CASSSAGETQYF.

The chain carries TRBV7-9 and TRBJ2-7; 8 bases fit TRBD1. The CDR3 length is 15 residues. Looked up from germline, CDR1 is SEHNR and CDR2 is FQNEAQ (reference sequence). Trimming took 0 bases from V and 5 from J; bases not matched to a gene: 6. CDR3 in DNA: TGTGCCAGCAGCTTAGCCCGGTCAGGGGGCAACGAGCAGTACTTC. This translates into CASSLARSGGNEQYF.

This clone occurred a few times. The chain joins TRBV2 to TRBJ1-4; weak D call: TRBD1 (6 bases). CDR1 is SNHLY and CDR2 is FYNNEI in the germline V gene. Trimming took 9 bases from V and 4 from J, leaving 18 bases between them. CDR3 length: 15 amino acids. CDR3 sequence (DNA): TGTGCCAGTACTTTTCCGGGACACCATAATGAAAAACTGTTTTTT. Residues: CASTFPGHHNEKLFF.